This T cell receptor (beta chain) was captured by sequencing in a study of blood T cell repertoires in COVID-19. Background on the study: The origin of the acute and convalescent COVID-19 samples was the United States, Italy and Spain.

The assay was immunoSEQ multiplex PCR, and TCRdb's table has in-frame clones only and misses some. The sample carries hundreds of thousands of clones, 70% to 90% recorded once. The CDR3 totals 14 residues. J was trimmed by 7 bases and V by 4 bases; bases with no gene match: 7. Germline-derived CDR1 and CDR2 are SNHLY and FYNNEI. V gene TRBV2 combines with J gene TRBJ1-2, with 9 bases aligning to TRBD1. The source is a man aged 30 to 39 who had recovered from COVID-19. The sequenced material came from PBMCs or T cells enriched from blood (not recorded which). The CDR3 loop is CASSVGQGIGGYTF. CDR3 sequence (DNA): TGTGCCAGCAGTGTGGGACAGGGTATAGGTGGCTACACCTTC.